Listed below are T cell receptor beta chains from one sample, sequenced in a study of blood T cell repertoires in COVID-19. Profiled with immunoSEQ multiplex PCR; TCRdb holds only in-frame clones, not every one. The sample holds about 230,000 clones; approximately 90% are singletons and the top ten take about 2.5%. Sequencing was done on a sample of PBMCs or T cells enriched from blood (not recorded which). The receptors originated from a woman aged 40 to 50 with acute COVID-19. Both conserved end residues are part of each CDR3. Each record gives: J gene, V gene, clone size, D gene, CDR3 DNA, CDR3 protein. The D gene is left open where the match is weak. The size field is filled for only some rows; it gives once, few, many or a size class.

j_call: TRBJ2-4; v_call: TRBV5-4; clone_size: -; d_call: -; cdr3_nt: TGTGCCAGCAGGGAACAGGGAGCCCGGGACATTCAGTACTTC; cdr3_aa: CASREQGARDIQYF
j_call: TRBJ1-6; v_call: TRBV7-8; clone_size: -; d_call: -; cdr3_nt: TGTGCCAGCAGTCCTAGACAGGTGTCTAATTCACCCCTCCACTTT; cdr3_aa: CASSPRQVSNSPLHF
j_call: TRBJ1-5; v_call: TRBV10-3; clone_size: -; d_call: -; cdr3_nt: TGTGCCATCAGTGAGACGGTCCGAAGCAATCAGCCCCAGCATTTT; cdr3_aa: CAISETVRSNQPQHF
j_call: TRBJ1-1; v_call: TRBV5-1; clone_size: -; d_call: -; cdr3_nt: TGCGCCAGCAGCTTGGCGTTGGGAGGGGTCACTGAAGCTTTCTTT; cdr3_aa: CASSLALGGVTEAFF
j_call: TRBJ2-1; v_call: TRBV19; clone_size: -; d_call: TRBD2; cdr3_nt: TGTGCCAGTAGTCGGACTAGCGGGAGTAACCACAATGAGCAGTTCTTC; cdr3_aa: CASSRTSGSNHNEQFF
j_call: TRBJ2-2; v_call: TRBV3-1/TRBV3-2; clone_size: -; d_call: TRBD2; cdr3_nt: TGTGCCAGCGGACTAACTAGCGCCTACACCGGGGAGCTGTTTTTT; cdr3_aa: CASGLTSAYTGELFF
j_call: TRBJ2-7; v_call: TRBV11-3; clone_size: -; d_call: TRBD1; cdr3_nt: TGTGCCAGCAGCCGAGCCGGGACAGCTCTTTGCTCCTACGAGCAGTACTTC; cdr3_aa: CASSRAGTALCSYEQYF
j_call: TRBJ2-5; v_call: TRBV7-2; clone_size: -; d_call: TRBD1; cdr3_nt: TGTGCCAGCAGCTTAGCGTCAGGGGGAGTTAAAGAGACCCAGTACTTC; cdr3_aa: CASSLASGGVKETQYF
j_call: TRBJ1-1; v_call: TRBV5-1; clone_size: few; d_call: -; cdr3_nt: TGCGCCAGCACCTCTAAGCCGAACACTGAAGCTTTCTTT; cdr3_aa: CASTSKPNTEAFF
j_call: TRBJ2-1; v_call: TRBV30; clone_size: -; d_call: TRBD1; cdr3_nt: TGTGCCTGGAGTGTACAATCCGGACAGGGGATCGAGTTCTTC; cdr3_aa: CAWSVQSGQGIEFF
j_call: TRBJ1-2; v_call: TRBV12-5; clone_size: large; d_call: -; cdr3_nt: TGTGCTAGTGGTTTTTTTGGCAGACTCTATGGCTACACCTTC; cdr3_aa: CASGFFGRLYGYTF
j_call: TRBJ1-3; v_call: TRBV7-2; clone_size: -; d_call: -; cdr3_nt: TGTGCCAGCAGCTTAGTGGTTTCGAGCTCTGGAAACACCATATATTTT; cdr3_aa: CASSLVVSSSGNTIYF